This paragraph covers one TCR beta chain sequence. This clonotype was seen at least ten times. Its binding antigen is unknown. Per-base qualities were not stored, and no clone one base away is much larger. The CDR3, from cysteine to phenylalanine, totals 14 residues. The DNA shown is the 42-base CDR3, in frame from base 1. V drops 7 bases and J drops 4 bases, leaving 16 bases in between. The germline V gene (reference sequence) sets CDR1 to MNHNY and CDR2 to SVGAGI. Library preparation was by PCR. The data were produced on a NextSeq 500. Bulk TCR libraries were prepared as previously described, using TCR primers listed in Table S5. Total RNA was purified with the Qiagen AllPrep DNA/RNA kit. Before analysis, reads from multiple sequencing runs of one library were combined. The original pipeline was this. Reads were retained only if an exact TCR constant sequence was present, and the retained reads were trimmed to 150 nt and grouped according to their 12-nt molecular barcodes. Reads in each barcode group were sub-clustered using a 15% Levenshtein threshold, and a quality-weighted consensus sequence was built for each RNA molecule. Non-functional sequences were excluded, and lower-count sequences lying one edit away from another sequence were also excluded. On the basis of fitting two negative binomial distributions, barcode sub-clusters with fewer than 20% of the maximum read count were discarded. TCRdb trimmed the raw reads at Q25, called clones with MiXCR and kept productive beta chains. Each CDR3 protein gets just one entry, which takes the most common genes and DNA from the rows behind it. TCRdb assigned the V and J calls; the authors' analysis was not used. The sample table contains 79,000 or so distinct CDR3 sequences; only one count was recorded for around a quarter of them. The top ten constitute approximately 0.78% of the sample.

These data originate in a study of molecular identifiers for immune sequencing clone quantification (dated by TCRdb to between 2017 and 2018). Broadly, across the study: In a replicate experiment, RNA from roughly 20,000 or 100,000 naive CD8 T cells was split into five aliquots, four of which were sequenced. CD8 T cells were used in a methods study to benchmark molecular-identifier clustering-based TCR repertoire sequencing (MIDCIRS) and TCR RNA copy counting.

Libraries of naive CD8 T cells were generated from roughly 18,000 to 920,000 sorted cells, with 10%, 30% or 50% of the purified RNA used. On a BD FACSAria II, naive CD8 T cells were FACS-sorted as CD8+CD4-CCR7+CD45RA+ and collected into RLT Plus buffer. To test detection sensitivity, Jurkat RNA equal to around 11 TCR copies was added to samples of roughly 18,000-1,100,000 naive CD8 T cells. CD8 T cells were enriched with RosetteSep CD8+ T Cell Enrichment Cocktail and Ficoll-Paque, followed by ACK red cell lysis. Overall results and qualifications from the work: When barcode sub-clustering was omitted, TCR diversity was inflated by chimeric consensus sequences, with chimeras reaching as high as 47%. Clones above 20 RNA copies held over 97% of molecules in CMV-specific effector cells but under 1% in naive cells. Spiked-in Jurkat TCR RNA (about ten copies' worth), which is not part of the donor repertoire, was contained in the naive libraries. Highly expanded clone sizes could be underestimated if identical TCR molecules share a barcode. Modeling gave about 3 recovered TCR RNA copies per cell versus 9.5 to 10 by digital PCR, implying approximately 30% capture efficiency. A single cell's worth of spiked-in Jurkat TCR RNA was reported detectable even among about 1.1 million naive CD8 T cells.

The receptor chain draws on TRBV6-6 and TRBJ1-1; confidence is insufficient to name the D gene. Sequenced material: naive CD8+ T cells from blood, with Jurkat cell RNA spiked in. The cell subset or site label, read with the paper, signifies: FACS-sorted CD8+CD4-CCR7+CD45RA+ naive T cells. This TCR was sampled from a human donor in good health. Some libraries in this study had Jurkat cell RNA spiked in. The CDR3 protein sequence reads: CASTSPRGGTEAFF. The nucleotide sequence is given as TGTGCCAGCACCTCCCCCCGGGGAGGCACTGAAGCTTTCTTT.